Sequencing of this T cell receptor (beta chain) was carried out in a study of blood T cell repertoires in COVID-19. For the study at large: T cells, B-cell-depleted T cells, or PBMCs supplied cDNA or gDNA.

This clone has just one count. Data came from immunoSEQ multiplex PCR; TCRdb stores just in-frame clones and leaves some out. This sample has about 150,000 clones; roughly four fifths occur once, and the top ten carry 13% to 15%. V lost 0 bases, J lost 4 bases, and 9 bases lay in between. Per germline, CDR1 SGHRS and CDR2 YFSETQ. This CDR3 is built from 14 residues. The sample was peripheral blood. This clonotype was obtained from a human donor with acute or convalescent COVID-19. The donor label of this sample is uncertain. The chain carries TRBV5-1 and TRBJ2-3; D is perhaps TRBD1 (6 bases). The CDR3 bases are TGCGCCAGCAGCTTGGACAGGGTTTCAGATACGCAGTATTTT. Translating it yields CASSLDRVSDTQYF. Combining the CDR3 with reference TRBV5-1 and TRBJ2-3 gives the whole variable domain KAGVTQTPRYLIKTRGQQVTLSCSPISGHRSVSWYQQTPGQGLQFLFEYFSETQRNKGNFPGRFSGRQFSNSRSEMNVSTLELGDSALYLCASSLDRVSDTQYFGPGTRLTVL.